This T cell receptor beta chain was retrieved from a study of blood T cell repertoires in COVID-19. Looking at the study overall: COVID-19 samples collected from the United States, Italy and Spain covered acute and convalescent phases.

CDR3 length: 14 amino acids. Germline-derived CDR1 and CDR2 are MNHEY and SVGAGI. Trimming at V came to 7 bases and at J to 5 bases, leaving 5 bases not matched to a gene. Source study methods: Quantification of nucleated cells was approximated via reference gene primer amplification. Sequenced by immunoSEQ multiplex PCR; TCRdb stores in-frame clones only, minus some. That table furnishes V, J and clone size, whereas the DNA furnished D and trimming. The sample has roughly 250,000 clones, around four fifths seen once; the top ten hold roughly 12%. The chain combines TRBV6-5 with TRBJ2-2, with TRBD1 identical over 9 bases. Sequenced sample: peripheral blood. The clonotype was recovered from a woman aged 55-70 years with active or convalescent COVID-19. The CDR3 region has the DNA TGTGCCAGCACCGGGACAGGGCGGACCGGGGAGCTGTTTTTT. It specifies CASTGTGRTGELFF.